The present T cell receptor beta chain was sequenced within a study of cytomegalovirus exposure and HLA in healthy donors. Overall study context: Prior work identified 117 million unique TCR beta sequences in approximately 200 million T cells.

PCR employed 60 Vbeta and 13 Jbeta primers. Sequenced by immunoSEQ multiplex PCR; TCRdb stores in-frame clones only, minus some. The table includes 150,000 or so clones, roughly 84% detected once. Regarding this clone: The antigen is unknown.

Study-wide points: The authors listed some 160 TCR beta chains as cytomegalovirus-associated. Accurate prediction of most subjects' HLA-A and HLA-B alleles from TCR beta sequences was reported.

This receptor was obtained from a man between 18 and 35 years old in good health and CMV-seronegative. The sequenced material came from PBMCs.

This CDR3 is CASSSPTNMEQFF. CDR3 sequence (DNA): TGTGCCAGCAGTTCCCCGACAAACATGGAGCAGTTCTTC. The rearrangement links TRBV27 to TRBJ2-1, with D hard to call. Trimming took 4 bases from V and 10 from J, leaving 14 bases between them. Germline CDR1 MNHEY, CDR2 SMNVEV (reference sequence). The CDR3 has 13 amino acids.